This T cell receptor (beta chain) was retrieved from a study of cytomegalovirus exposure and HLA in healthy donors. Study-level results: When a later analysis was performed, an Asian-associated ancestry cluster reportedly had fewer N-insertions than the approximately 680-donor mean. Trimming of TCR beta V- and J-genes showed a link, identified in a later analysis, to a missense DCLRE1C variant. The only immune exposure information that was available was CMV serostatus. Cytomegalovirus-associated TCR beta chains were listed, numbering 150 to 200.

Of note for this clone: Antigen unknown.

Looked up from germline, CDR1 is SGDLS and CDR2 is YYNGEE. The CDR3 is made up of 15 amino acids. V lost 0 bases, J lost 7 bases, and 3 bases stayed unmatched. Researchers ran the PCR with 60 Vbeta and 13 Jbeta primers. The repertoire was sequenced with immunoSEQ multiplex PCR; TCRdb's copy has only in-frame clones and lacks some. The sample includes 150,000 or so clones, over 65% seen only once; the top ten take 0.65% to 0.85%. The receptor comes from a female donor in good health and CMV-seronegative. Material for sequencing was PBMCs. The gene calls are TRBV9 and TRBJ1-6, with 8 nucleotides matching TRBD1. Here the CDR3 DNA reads TGTGCCAGCAGCGTAGCAGGACAGGGCAATTCACCCCTCCACTTT. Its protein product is CASSVAGQGNSPLHF. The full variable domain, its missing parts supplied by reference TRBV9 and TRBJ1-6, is DSGVTQTPKHLITATGQRVTLRCSPRSGDLSVYWYQQSLDQGLQFLIQYYNGEERAKGNILERFSAQQFPDLHSELNLSSLELGDSALYFCASSVAGQGNSPLHFGNGTRLTVT.